This T cell receptor (beta chain) was sequenced in a study of blood T cell repertoires in COVID-19 (dated by TCRdb to 2018 to 2021). Study-wide context: The collaborator samples originated in the United States, Italy and Spain and spanned the acute and convalescent phases of COVID-19. The material from the prospective study consisted of cDNA or gDNA derived from T cells, B-cell-depleted T cells, or PBMCs. Where available, HLA class I and class II types were obtained from metadata supplied by the sample provider rather than from assay-based typing. A de-identified subject ID, COVID-19 status, age in years and sex were almost always included in the sample metadata. Deeply sampled blood TCRbeta repertoires from subjects exposed to, actively infected with, or recovered from COVID-19 were included in the dataset. The samples were drawn from the first 160 participants of the ongoing ImmuneRACE study and from 1,254 subjects provided by 6 global collaborators. The repertoires were made available in a free public database intended to serve as a resource for research on the immune response to SARS-CoV-2. Findings and caveats that apply to the study as a whole: The quantity of clinical and demographic metadata differed by source and by participant and was supplied without curation.

TCRbeta CDR3 regions were amplified from genomic DNA using the immunoSEQ Assay, a bias-controlled multiplex PCR. The study's own analysis went as follows. Within the assay, amplification of reference gene primers was used to estimate how many nucleated cells each sample contained. To quantify the absolute abundance of each unique TCRbeta CDR3 rearrangement, sequence reads were collapsed and filtered. Productive Simpson clonality was computed per sample as the square root of Simpson's diversity index over productive rearrangements. In its TCRdb copy, this immuneACCESS table keeps in-frame sequences only and misses some clones. Where compared with another copy, unresolved V genes explain less than half of these, and the others have no known cause. That table supplies the V and J calls and clone size; D and trimming were determined from the DNA. Present in this sample are a few hundred thousand clones, about 73% of which were seen just once. Of the sample, over 3% is held by the ten largest clones.

Compared with germline, V lacks 4 bases and J lacks 6 bases; bases without a gene match: 16. CDR1 and CDR2, looked up from the germline V gene, are SGHRS and YFSETQ. There are 17 amino acids in the CDR3, from cysteine to phenylalanine inclusive. Of all the DNA, just the CDR3 is kept, 51 bases in frame from base 1. This clone showed up just once. Its antigen target is currently unknown. Qualities for individual bases were not recorded, and no much larger clone is one base off. The collaborating institutions used their own protocols to collect whole blood in K2EDTA tubes. For TCRbeta analysis, collaborators shipped samples in one of three forms: frozen whole blood, isolated PBMCs, or DNA extracted from either of those sample types.

This chain joins TRBV5-1 to TRBJ1-1; the junction holds 9 bases that match TRBD1. The clonotype comes from a woman older than 75 with acute or convalescent COVID-19. The sequenced sample was peripheral blood. The encoded CDR3 is CASSPRGGTGWSPEAFF. In nucleotide form, the sequence is TGCGCCAGCAGCCCCAGAGGCGGGACAGGGTGGAGTCCTGAAGCTTTCTTT.